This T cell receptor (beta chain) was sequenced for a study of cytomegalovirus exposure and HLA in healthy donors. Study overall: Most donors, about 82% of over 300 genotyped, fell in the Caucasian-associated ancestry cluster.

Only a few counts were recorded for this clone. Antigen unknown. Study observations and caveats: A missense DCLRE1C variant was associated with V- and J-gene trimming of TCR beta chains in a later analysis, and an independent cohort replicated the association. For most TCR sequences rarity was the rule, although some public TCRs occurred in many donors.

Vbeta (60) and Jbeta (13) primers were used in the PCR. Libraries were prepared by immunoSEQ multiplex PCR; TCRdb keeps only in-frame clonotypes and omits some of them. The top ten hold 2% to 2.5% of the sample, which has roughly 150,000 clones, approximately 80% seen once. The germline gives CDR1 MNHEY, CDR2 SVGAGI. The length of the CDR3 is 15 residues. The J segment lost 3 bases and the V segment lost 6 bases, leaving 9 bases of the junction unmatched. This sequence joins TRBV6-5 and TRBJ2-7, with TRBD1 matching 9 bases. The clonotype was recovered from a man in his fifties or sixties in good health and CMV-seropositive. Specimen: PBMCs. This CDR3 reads CASSGTGTRIYEQYF. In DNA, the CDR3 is TGTGCCAGCAGCGGGACAGGGACAAGGATCTACGAGCAGTACTTC.